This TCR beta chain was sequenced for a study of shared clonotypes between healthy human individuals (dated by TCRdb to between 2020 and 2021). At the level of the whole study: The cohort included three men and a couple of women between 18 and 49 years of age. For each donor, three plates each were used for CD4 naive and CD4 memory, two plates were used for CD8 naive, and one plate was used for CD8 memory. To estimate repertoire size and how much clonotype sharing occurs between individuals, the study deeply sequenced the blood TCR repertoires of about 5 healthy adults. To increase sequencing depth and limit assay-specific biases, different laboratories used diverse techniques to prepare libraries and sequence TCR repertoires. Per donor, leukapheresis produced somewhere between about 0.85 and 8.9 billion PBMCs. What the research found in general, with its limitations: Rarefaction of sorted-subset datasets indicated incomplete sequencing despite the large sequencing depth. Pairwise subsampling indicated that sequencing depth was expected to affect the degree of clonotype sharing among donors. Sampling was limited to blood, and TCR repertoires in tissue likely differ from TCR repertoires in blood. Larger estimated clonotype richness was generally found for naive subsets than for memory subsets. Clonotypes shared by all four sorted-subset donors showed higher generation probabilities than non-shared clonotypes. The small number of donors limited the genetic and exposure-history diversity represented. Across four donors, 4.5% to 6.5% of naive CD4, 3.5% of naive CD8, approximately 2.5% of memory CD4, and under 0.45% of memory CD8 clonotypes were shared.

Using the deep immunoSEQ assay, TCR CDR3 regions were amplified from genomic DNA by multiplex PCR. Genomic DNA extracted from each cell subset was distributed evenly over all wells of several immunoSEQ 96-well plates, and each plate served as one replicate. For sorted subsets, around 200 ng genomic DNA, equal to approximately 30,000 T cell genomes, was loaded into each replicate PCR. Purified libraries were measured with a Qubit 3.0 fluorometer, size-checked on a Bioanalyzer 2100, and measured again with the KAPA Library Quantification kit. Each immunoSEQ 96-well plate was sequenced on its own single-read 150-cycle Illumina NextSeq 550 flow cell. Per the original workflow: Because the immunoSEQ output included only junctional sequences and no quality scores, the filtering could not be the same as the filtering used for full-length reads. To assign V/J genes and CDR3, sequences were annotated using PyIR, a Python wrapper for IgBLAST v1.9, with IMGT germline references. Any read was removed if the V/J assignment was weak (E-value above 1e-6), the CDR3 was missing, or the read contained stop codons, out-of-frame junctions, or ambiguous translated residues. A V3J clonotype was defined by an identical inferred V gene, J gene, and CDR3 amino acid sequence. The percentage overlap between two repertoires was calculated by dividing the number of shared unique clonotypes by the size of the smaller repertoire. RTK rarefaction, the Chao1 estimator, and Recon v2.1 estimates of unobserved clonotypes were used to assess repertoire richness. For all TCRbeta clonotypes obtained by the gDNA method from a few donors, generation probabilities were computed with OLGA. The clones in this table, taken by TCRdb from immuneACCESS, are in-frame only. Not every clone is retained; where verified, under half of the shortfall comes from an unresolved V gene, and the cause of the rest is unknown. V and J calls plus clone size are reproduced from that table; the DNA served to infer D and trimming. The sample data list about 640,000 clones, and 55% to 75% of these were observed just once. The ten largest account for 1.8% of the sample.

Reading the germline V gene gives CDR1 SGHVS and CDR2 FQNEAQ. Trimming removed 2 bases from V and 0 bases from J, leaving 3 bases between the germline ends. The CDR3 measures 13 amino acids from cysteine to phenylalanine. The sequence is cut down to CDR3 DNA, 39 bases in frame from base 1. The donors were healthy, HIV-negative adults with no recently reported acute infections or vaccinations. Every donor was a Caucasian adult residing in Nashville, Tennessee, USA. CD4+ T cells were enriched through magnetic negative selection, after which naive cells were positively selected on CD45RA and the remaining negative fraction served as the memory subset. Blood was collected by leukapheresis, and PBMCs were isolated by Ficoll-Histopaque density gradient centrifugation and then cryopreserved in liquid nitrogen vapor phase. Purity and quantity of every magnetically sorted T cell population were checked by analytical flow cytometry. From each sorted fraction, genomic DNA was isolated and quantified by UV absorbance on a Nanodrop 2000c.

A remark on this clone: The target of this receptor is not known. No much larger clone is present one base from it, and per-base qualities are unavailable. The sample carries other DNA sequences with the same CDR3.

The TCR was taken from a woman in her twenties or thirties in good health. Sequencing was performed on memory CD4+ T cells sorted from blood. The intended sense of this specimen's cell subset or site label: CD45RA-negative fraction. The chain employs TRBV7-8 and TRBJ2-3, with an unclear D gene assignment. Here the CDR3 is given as CASSLPSTDTQYF. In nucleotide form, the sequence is TGTGCCAGCAGCTTACCAAGCACAGATACGCAGTATTTT.